What follows are 22 T cell receptor beta chains derived from one specimen sequenced in a study of cytomegalovirus exposure and HLA in healthy donors. The PCR made use of 60 Vbeta and 13 Jbeta primers. Profiling relied on immunoSEQ multiplex PCR, and the TCRdb table lists in-frame clones only, not all of them. The sample lists 130,000 or so clones, 70% to 85% seen once, with approximately 2% in the top ten. Sequenced sample: PBMCs. The origin of the receptors is a man in his forties in good health and CMV-seronegative.

This clone has a handful of counts. V is TRBV4-3 and J is TRBJ1-5; no clear D. Germline CDR1 reads LGHNA; CDR2 reads YSLEER. This CDR3 contains 16 residues. The V end lost 0 bases, the J end lost 1 base, and 10 bases lay between the germline ends. CDR3 DNA: TGCGCCAGCAGCCAAGATCTGGCACAGAGCAATCAGCCCCAGCATTTT. Amino acid sequence: CASSQDLAQSNQPQHF.

This sequence joins TRBV5-1 and TRBJ2-7, with D possibly TRBD2 on 6 matching bases. CDR1 and CDR2 (germline): SGHRS, YFSETQ. V dropped 4 bases and J dropped 6 bases, with 17 bases sitting between them. The CDR3 totals 14 residues. CDR3 amino acids: CASSPSGGYSEQYF. DNA for the CDR3: TGCGCCAGCAGCCCCTCAGGAGGGTACAGCGAGCAGTACTTC.

The chain joins TRBV5-6 to TRBJ2-5; 10 bases are a match to TRBD2. V trimming: 5 bases; J trimming: 4 bases; junction bases outside the gene matches: 8. CDR3 length: 15 residues. Germline assignment: CDR1 SGHDT and CDR2 YYEEEE. The CDR3 here is CASRYLAGAGETQYF. Written as DNA, the CDR3 is TGTGCCAGCAGGTATCTAGCGGGAGCGGGAGAGACCCAGTACTTC.

Remarks on this clone: The junction shows a germline mismatch at one end, possibly a read error. V is TRBV7-9 and J is TRBJ1-2; D possibly corresponds to TRBD1 (6 bases). The CDR3 runs 17 residues. Germline CDR1 and CDR2: SEHNR and FQNEAQ (reference sequence). The CDR3 DNA reads as TGTTCCAGCAGCACAACGGTATCAGGGGCGGCGGCATATGGCTACACCTTC. As protein: CSSSTTVSGAAAYGYTF.

The chain carries TRBV27 and TRBJ2-1, with 8 nucleotides matching TRBD2. CDR3 size: 14 residues. The trim removed 3 bases at V and 4 bases at J, leaving 2 bases unmatched. The germline gives CDR1 MNHEY, CDR2 SMNVEV (reference sequence). CDR3 amino acids: CASSFGGEYNEQFF. The CDR3 nucleotides read TGTGCCAGCAGTTTCGGGGGGGAATACAATGAGCAGTTCTTC.

This chain joins TRBV19 and TRBJ1-5, with 8 bases aligning to TRBD1. This CDR3 region has 17 residues. J lost 3 bases, V lost 0 bases, and 7 bases had no gene match. CDR1 is LNHDA and CDR2 is SQIVND in the germline V gene (reference sequence). CDR3 protein: CASSIDRRQGHNQPQHF. The CDR3 nucleotides read TGTGCCAGTAGTATAGATCGTAGACAGGGGCACAATCAGCCCCAGCATTTT.

The chain combines TRBV7-9 with TRBJ2-1, with 13 bases fitting TRBD2. The germline V gene has CDR1 SEHNR and CDR2 FQNEAQ (reference sequence). This CDR3 spans 16 amino acids. V lost 5 bases to trimming and J lost 5 bases; unmatched junction nucleotides: 6. CDR3 DNA sequence: TGTGCCAGCAGCCCCACCGGACTAGCGGGAGACAATGAGCAGTTCTTC. It yields the protein CASSPTGLAGDNEQFF.

CDR3 loop: CASSPSTGEVTYEQYF. CDR3 DNA sequence: TGTGCCAGCAGCCCGTCGACAGGGGAAGTAACTTACGAGCAGTACTTC. V usage is TRBV7-3 and J usage is TRBJ2-7; 8 bases map to TRBD1. The CDR3 totals 16 residues. Losses at the gene ends were 5 bases for V and 4 bases for J; bases not matched to a gene: 13. The germline CDR1 and CDR2 sequences are SGHTA and FQGTGA.

The chain joins TRBV5-1 to TRBJ2-1; D possibly corresponds to TRBD2 (6 bases). V shed 0 bases and J shed 2 bases, with 12 bases lying between them. Germline lookup yields CDR1 SGHRS and CDR2 YFSETQ. The CDR3 runs to 16 residues. The CDR3: CASSLDGRDPYNEQFF. For the CDR3, the DNA is TGCGCCAGCAGCTTGGACGGGAGAGACCCCTACAATGAGCAGTTCTTC.

The rearrangement uses TRBV6-5 and TRBJ2-5; D perhaps matches TRBD2 (5 bases). CDR1 is MNHEY and CDR2 is SVGAGI in the germline V gene. V lost 7 bases and J 0 bases, leaving 12 bases between the germline ends. The CDR3 runs to 14 residues. For the CDR3, the DNA is TGTGCCAGCAAAAGGAGGCGTCACCAAGAGACCCAGTACTTC. Its protein product is CASKRRRHQETQYF.

V gene TRBV19 combines with J gene TRBJ2-5, with D possibly being TRBD2 (5 bases). The germline V and J ends were trimmed by 10 bases and 0 bases, with 18 bases remaining between them. The CDR3 runs to 15 residues. Germline CDR1 reads LNHDA; CDR2 reads SQIVND (reference sequence). The CDR3 nucleotides read TGTGCCACTCGAAAAGGCACCGGGAACCAAGAGACCCAGTACTTC. Its translation: CATRKGTGNQETQYF. The entire variable domain, with the rest obtained from reference TRBV19 and TRBJ2-5, is as follows: DGGITQSPKYLFRKEGQNVTLSCEQNLNHDAMYWYRQDPGQGLRLIYYSQIVNDFQKGDIAEGYSVSREKKESFPLTVTSAQKNPTAFYLCATRKGTGNQETQYFGPGTRLLVL.

The V gene is TRBV27, the J gene TRBJ1-1; possible D gene TRBD1, 6 bases. The CDR3 totals 14 residues. Trimming shortened V by 5 bases and J by 0 bases, and 10 bases separated the two germline ends. The germline gives CDR1 MNHEY, CDR2 SMNVEV (reference sequence). CDR3 protein: CASSVQGMNTEAFF. In nucleotides, the CDR3 is TGTGCCAGCAGTGTACAGGGAATGAACACTGAAGCTTTCTTT.

The chain carries TRBV7-9 and TRBJ2-7; TRBD1 agrees at 7 bases. V lost 1 base to trimming and J lost 3 bases; unmatched junction nucleotides: 6. The germline CDR1 and CDR2 sequences are SEHNR and FQNEAQ (reference sequence). This CDR3 has 15 residues. The CDR3 loop is CASSLVEGAHYEQYF. The CDR3 nucleotides are TGTGCCAGCAGCTTAGTCGAGGGGGCCCACTACGAGCAGTACTTC.

CDR3 sequence (DNA): TGTGCCATCAGTGCCCCGGGACAGGGAACCTACGAGCAGTACTTC. Protein sequence: CAISAPGQGTYEQYF. V usage is TRBV10-3 and J usage is TRBJ2-7, with 9 nucleotides matching TRBD1. The CDR3 has 15 residues. Germline CDR1 and CDR2: ENHRY and SYGVKD. V lost 4 bases to trimming and J lost 2 bases; unmatched junction nucleotides: 6.

This chain connects TRBV7-3 to TRBJ1-1; 7 positions match TRBD1. CDR3 length: 15 residues. Germline V gives CDR1 SGHTA, CDR2 FQGTGA. J gave up 1 base and V 2 bases, and 4 bases lay outside the gene matches. The CDR3 loop reads CASSLGGGANTEAFF. DNA of the CDR3: TGTGCCAGCAGCTTAGGAGGGGGCGCGAACACTGAAGCTTTCTTT. Full variable domain (outside the CDR3, taken from reference TRBV7-3 and TRBJ1-1): GAGVSQTPSNKVTEKGKYVELRCDPISGHTALYWYRQSLGQGPEFLIYFQGTGAADDSGLPNDRFFAVRPEGSVSTLKIQRTERGDSAVYLCASSLGGGANTEAFFGQGTRLTVV.

There are a few counts of this clone. This rearrangement joins TRBV11-1 to TRBJ2-1, with 9 bases aligning to TRBD2. CDR1 is SGHAT, CDR2 FQDESV, per germline (reference sequence). The V and J ends lost 3 bases and 4 bases, in that order; junction bases with no gene match: 7. The CDR3 spans 16 residues. CDR3 bases: TGTGCCAGCAGCTTGAGGTCTAGCGGGGCTTACAATGAGCAGTTCTTC. As protein: CASSLRSSGAYNEQFF.

This chain links TRBV7-9 with TRBJ1-2; D is unclear. V was clipped by 4 bases and J by 0 bases, with 12 bases between them. This CDR3 spans 15 amino acids. Germline assignment: CDR1 SEHNR and CDR2 FQNEAQ (reference sequence). As DNA, the CDR3 is TGTGCCAGCAGCTCACATGGAGGGCCTAACTATGGCTACACCTTC. Encoded protein: CASSSHGGPNYGYTF.

This clone showed up just a few times. The V gene is TRBV5-4, the J gene TRBJ1-2; a weak D match, TRBD1 (6 bases). With 1 base removed from V and 7 bases from J, the gap between germline ends came to 14 bases. CDR1 is SGHNT, CDR2 YYREEE, per germline (reference sequence). CDR3 length: 14 amino acids. The CDR3 region is CASSLSSGVSGYTF. CDR3 in DNA: TGTGCCAGCAGCTTGTCGTCAGGGGTTTCTGGCTACACCTTC. Supplemented by reference TRBV5-4 and TRBJ1-2, the full variable domain reads ETGVTQSPTHLIKTRGQQVTLRCSSQSGHNTVSWYQQALGQGPQFIFQYYREEENGRGNFPPRFSGLQFPNYSSELNVNALELDDSALYLCASSLSSGVSGYTFGSGTRLTVV.

This clone was counted once. The chain employs TRBV27 and TRBJ2-5; unclear D gene. The closer fit of TRBJ2-7 to the DNA end suggests the J call may be wrong. Germline CDR1 MNHEY, CDR2 SMNVEV (reference sequence). CDR3 size: 13 residues. The CDR3 sequence is CASSPMSSYEQYF. CDR3 DNA sequence: TGTGCCAGCAGTCCCATGAGCTCCTACGAGCAGTACTTC.

This clone was found once. The gene calls are TRBV7-8 and TRBJ2-5, with 10 bases matching TRBD1. The length of the CDR3 is 15 residues. Trimming took 6 bases from V and 5 from J; bases not matched to a gene: 9. The germline CDR1 and CDR2 sequences are SGHVS and FQNEAQ. CDR3 DNA: TGTGCCAGCAGTCCCAGGACAGGGGGAGGGGAGACCCAGTACTTC. Translation: CASSPRTGGGETQYF. The full variable domain, in which reference TRBV7-8 and TRBJ2-5 provide the parts outside the CDR3, is GAGVSQSPRYKVAKRGQDVALRCDPISGHVSLFWYQQALGQGPEFLTYFQNEAQLDKSGLPSDRFFAERPEGSVSTLKIQRTQQEDSAVYLCASSPRTGGGETQYFGPGTRLLVL.

This clone was counted a single time. The gene calls are TRBV29-1 and TRBJ1-1; TRBD1 agrees at 9 bases. CDR1 and CDR2 from the germline V gene are SQVTM and ANQGSEA. The CDR3 totals 15 residues. With 7 bases clipped from V and 9 bases from J, the junction kept 18 bases outside the gene matches. The CDR3 coding sequence is TGCAGCGGTGGGGTTTTTACAGGGGGCGCGGCGAAAGCTTTCTTT. Translating gives CSGGVFTGGAAKAFF.

This clone has more than one count but fewer than ten. This sequence joins TRBV5-1 and TRBJ2-2, with 10 bases aligning to TRBD2. CDR1 is SGHRS and CDR2 is YFSETQ in the germline V gene. Trimming cost V 7 bases and J 3 bases; bases outside gene matches: 21. The CDR3 contains 20 residues. The CDR3 loop reads CASRRGSNGTSEPYTGELFF. CDR3 DNA: TGCGCCAGCCGACGGGGGTCCAACGGGACTAGCGAGCCCTACACCGGGGAGCTGTTTTTT.